This entry lists 17 T cell receptor beta chains sequenced from one sample in a study of T-cell reconstitution after alpha-beta-depleted transplantation in children. The TCRbeta library incorporated unique molecular identifiers. TCRdb re-called the PCR reads with MiXCR, one entry per CDR3 protein. The profile shows 450,000 to 700,000 distinct CDR3 sequences, over 20% of them singletons. The sample consisted of PBMCs, taken before TCRalphabeta/CD19-depleted stem cell transplant. All receptors derive from a boy under two years old with Wiskott-Aldrich syndrome, due to receive a stem cell transplant.

The chain joins TRBV5-1 to TRBJ2-3; TRBD2 matches 7 bases. CDR1 is SGHRS, CDR2 YFSETQ, per germline. The CDR3 length is 15 residues. V dropped 1 base and J dropped 5; count of bases not matched to a gene: 7. CDR3: CASSLTWRELDTQYF. The CDR3 bases are TGCGCCAGCAGCTTGACATGGCGGGAGTTAGATACGCAGTATTTT.

The chain uses TRBV20-1 and TRBJ2-1, with 10 nucleotides matching TRBD2. From germline, CDR1 is DFQATT and CDR2 SNEGSKA (reference sequence). This CDR3 has 14 residues. V lost 4 bases, J lost 4 bases, and 4 bases stayed unmatched. The CDR3 DNA reads as TGCAGTGCTACGCGGACTAGCGGATACAATGAGCAGTTCTTC. Translation: CSATRTSGYNEQFF.

The chain links TRBV11-2 to TRBJ2-2; 12 bases align to TRBD1. The trim removed 2 bases at V and 9 bases at J, leaving 4 bases unmatched. The germline V gene encodes CDR1 SGHAT and CDR2 FQNNGV. The CDR3 has 15 amino acids. Here the CDR3 reads CASSLRDRGLRELFF. CDR3 nucleotides: TGTGCCAGCAGCTTAAGGGACAGGGGGCTCCGGGAGCTGTTTTTT.

The chain carries TRBV12-3 or TRBV12-4 and TRBJ2-3; D may be TRBD2 (6 bases). The CDR3 runs to 15 residues. V was cut by 4 bases and J by 2 bases, with 13 bases left in between. In DNA, the CDR3 is TGTGCCAGCAGTTCCTCTAGCGCCAACACAGATACGCAGTATTTT. Its translation is CASSSSSANTDTQYF.

The table lists this clonotype with a few counts. The genes are TRBV5-1 and TRBJ1-2; TRBD1 matches 9 bases. V dropped 4 bases and J dropped 7; count of bases not matched to a gene: 5. The germline V gene has CDR1 SGHRS and CDR2 YFSETQ. The CDR3 is 13 residues long. The CDR3 DNA follows: TGCGCCAGCAGCGTAAACAGGGGGCTTGGCTACACCTTC. Its protein product is CASSVNRGLGYTF.

The rearrangement joins TRBV12-3 or TRBV12-4 to TRBJ2-3, with D possibly matching TRBD2 (5 bases). The CDR3 sequence is 11 residues long. V gave up 10 bases and J gave up 9 bases, with 14 bases separating them. CDR3 in DNA: TGTGCCACCCATTTCGGCGGGACGCAGTATTTT. Its protein is CATHFGGTQYF.

V usage is TRBV24-1 and J usage is TRBJ2-5; no reliable D call. Trimming cost V 10 bases and J 7 bases, with 3 bases left between them. The CDR3 runs 8 residues. Germline V gives CDR1 KGHDR, CDR2 SFDVKD. The CDR3 DNA is TGTGCCACAGGGACCCAGTACTTC. This codes for CATGTQYF.

The chain uses TRBV9 and TRBJ2-3, with 8 nucleotides matching TRBD2. The CDR3 is 20 amino acids. Germline CDR1 SGDLS, CDR2 YYNGEE. J gave up 3 bases and V 0 bases, and 18 bases lay outside the gene matches. In DNA, the CDR3 is TGTGCCAGCAGCGTAGCCCCCTCGAGCGGGAGTTGGATAAGTACAGATACGCAGTATTTT. It codes for CASSVAPSSGSWISTDTQYF.

This clonotype occurred a few times. The gene calls are TRBV7-8 and TRBJ2-3, with D unclear. Trimming removed 1 base from V and 5 bases from J, with 7 bases in between. The V gene's germline CDR1 is SGHVS and CDR2 FQNEAQ. This CDR3 has 13 residues. This CDR3 is CASSLEPLDTQYF. CDR3 coding DNA: TGTGCCAGCAGCTTAGAGCCCCTAGATACGCAGTATTTT.

Only one count was recorded for this clonotype. The rearrangement joins TRBV5-1 to TRBJ2-1; TRBD2 aligns across 9 bases. CDR3 length: 17 amino acids. With 0 bases clipped from V and 9 bases from J, the junction kept 13 bases outside the gene matches. Germline V CDR1 and CDR2: SGHRS, YFSETQ. CDR3 protein: CASSLVGQAGGSGEQFF. DNA for the CDR3: TGCGCCAGCAGCTTGGTCGGGCAAGCGGGAGGCTCGGGTGAGCAGTTCTTC.

This clonotype came up a few times. The rearrangement joins TRBV6-2 or TRBV6-3 to TRBJ1-1, with 8 bases fitting TRBD1. The CDR3 is 14 amino acids. Germline values: CDR1 MNHEY, CDR2 SVGEGT. V lost 7 bases, J lost 7 bases, and 11 bases stayed unmatched. The CDR3 loop is CASNNEDRAGEAFF. The CDR3 nucleotides read TGTGCCAGCAACAACGAGGACAGGGCGGGTGAAGCTTTCTTT.

V gene TRBV12-3 or TRBV12-4 combines with J gene TRBJ2-1; D is possibly TRBD1 (5 bases). The CDR3 covers 11 residues. Between the trimmed V and J ends, which lost 4 bases and 8 bases, there was a span of 6 bases. Here the CDR3 DNA reads TGTGCCAGCAGTTCGACAGATGAGCAGTTCTTC. Protein product: CASSSTDEQFF.

This chain connects TRBV7-6 to TRBJ2-1; 7 positions match TRBD2. The CDR3 length is 13 residues. The germline V gene has CDR1 SGHVS and CDR2 FNYEAQ. With V trimmed by 9 bases and J by 5 bases, 7 bases remained unmatched. CDR3 nucleotide sequence: TGTGCCAGTCTCGGGACTAAGAACAATGAGCAGTTCTTC. This gives the protein CASLGTKNNEQFF.

The chain employs TRBV5-1 and TRBJ1-2, with D possibly TRBD1 on 5 matching bases. The V gene lost 0 bases and the J gene lost 5 bases, with 14 bases spanning the gap. There are 15 residues in the CDR3. Germline CDR1 SGHRS, CDR2 YFSETQ. DNA of the CDR3: TGCGCCAGCAGCTTGGGAAGAGGGGATGGGTATGGCTACACCTTC. It yields the protein CASSLGRGDGYGYTF. The variable domain in full, with the rest retrieved from reference TRBV5-1 and TRBJ1-2, is KAGVTQTPRYLIKTRGQQVTLSCSPISGHRSVSWYQQTPGQGLQFLFEYFSETQRNKGNFPGRFSGRQFSNSRSEMNVSTLELGDSALYLCASSLGRGDGYGYTFGSGTRLTVV.

The gene calls are TRBV12-3 or TRBV12-4 and TRBJ2-1; D is undetermined. This CDR3 spans 13 amino acids. The V end was cut by 0 bases, the J end by 6 bases, with 6 bases between. The CDR3 is CASSLASPNEQFF. CDR3 sequence (DNA): TGTGCCAGCAGTTTAGCTAGCCCCAATGAGCAGTTCTTC.

The chain employs TRBV5-5 and TRBJ2-7, with 10 bases that match TRBD2. The CDR3 loop spans 13 amino acids. Germline V CDR1 and CDR2: SGHKS, YYEKEE (reference sequence). The junction had 4 bases not matched to a gene; V was cut back by 4 bases and J by 6 bases. The CDR3 loop is CASSRIAGGEQYF. CDR3 DNA sequence: TGTGCCAGCAGCCGGATAGCGGGAGGCGAGCAGTACTTC.

The rearrangement joins TRBV30 to TRBJ2-6; 8 bases map to TRBD1. Per the germline V gene, CDR1 is GTSNPN and CDR2 is SVGIG (reference sequence). Trimming took 2 bases from V and 4 from J; bases not matched to a gene: 19. The CDR3 sequence is 20 residues long. The CDR3 sequence is CAWSPRIDRGPFRGANVLTF. CDR3 bases: TGTGCCTGGAGTCCGAGAATTGACAGGGGCCCTTTCCGGGGGGCCAACGTCCTGACTTTC.